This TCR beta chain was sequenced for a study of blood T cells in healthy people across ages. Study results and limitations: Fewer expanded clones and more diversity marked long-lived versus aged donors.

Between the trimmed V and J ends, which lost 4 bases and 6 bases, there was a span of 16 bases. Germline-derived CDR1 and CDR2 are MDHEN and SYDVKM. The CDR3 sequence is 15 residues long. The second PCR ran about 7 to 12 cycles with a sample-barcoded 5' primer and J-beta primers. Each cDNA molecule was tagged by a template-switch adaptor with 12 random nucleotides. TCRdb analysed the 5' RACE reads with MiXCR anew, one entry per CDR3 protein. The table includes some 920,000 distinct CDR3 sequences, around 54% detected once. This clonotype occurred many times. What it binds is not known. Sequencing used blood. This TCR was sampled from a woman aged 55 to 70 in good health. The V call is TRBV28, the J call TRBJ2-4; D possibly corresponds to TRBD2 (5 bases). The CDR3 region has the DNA TGTGCCAGCAGTTCCCCCGAGGTAGCGAGAAACATTCAGTACTTC. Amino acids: CASSSPEVARNIQYF.